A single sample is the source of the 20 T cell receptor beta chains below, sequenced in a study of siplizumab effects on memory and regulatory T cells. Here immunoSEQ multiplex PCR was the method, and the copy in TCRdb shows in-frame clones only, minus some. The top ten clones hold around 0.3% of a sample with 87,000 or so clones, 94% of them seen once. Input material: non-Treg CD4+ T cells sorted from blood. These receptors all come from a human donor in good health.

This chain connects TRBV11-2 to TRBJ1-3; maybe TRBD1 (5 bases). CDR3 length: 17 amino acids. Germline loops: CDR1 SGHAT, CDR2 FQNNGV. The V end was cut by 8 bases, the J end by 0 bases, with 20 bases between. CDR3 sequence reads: CASDSSRGTTSGNTIYF. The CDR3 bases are TGTGCCAGCGACTCATCGAGGGGCACCACCTCTGGAAACACCATATATTTT.

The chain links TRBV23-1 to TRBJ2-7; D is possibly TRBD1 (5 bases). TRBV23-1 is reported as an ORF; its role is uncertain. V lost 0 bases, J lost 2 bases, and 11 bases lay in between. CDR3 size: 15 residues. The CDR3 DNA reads TGCGCCAGCAGTCAATCTACGGCAGGGACCTACGAGCAGTACTTC. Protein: CASSQSTAGTYEQYF.

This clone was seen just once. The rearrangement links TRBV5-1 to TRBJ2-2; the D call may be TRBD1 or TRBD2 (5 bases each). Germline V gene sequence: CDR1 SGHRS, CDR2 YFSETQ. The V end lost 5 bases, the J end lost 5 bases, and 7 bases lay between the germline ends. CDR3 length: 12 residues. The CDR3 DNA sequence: TGCGCCAGCAGGGGGGAAACCGGGGAGCTGTTTTTT. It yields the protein CASRGETGELFF.

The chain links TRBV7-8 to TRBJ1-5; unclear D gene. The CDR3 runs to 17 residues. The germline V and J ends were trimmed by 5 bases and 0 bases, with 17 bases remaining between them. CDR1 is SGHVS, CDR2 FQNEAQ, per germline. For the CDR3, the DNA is TGTGCCAGCAGCCACACGCCGGAGCCGTATAGCAATCAGCCCCAGCATTTT. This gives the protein CASSHTPEPYSNQPQHF.

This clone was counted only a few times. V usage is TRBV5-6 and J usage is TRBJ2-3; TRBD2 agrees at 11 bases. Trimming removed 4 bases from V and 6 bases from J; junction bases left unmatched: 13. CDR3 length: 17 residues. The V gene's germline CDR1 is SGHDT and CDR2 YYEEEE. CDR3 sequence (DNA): TGTGCCAGCAGCCGTGCTTATAGCGGGGGGGCAACTGATACGCAGTATTTT. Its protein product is CASSRAYSGGATDTQYF.

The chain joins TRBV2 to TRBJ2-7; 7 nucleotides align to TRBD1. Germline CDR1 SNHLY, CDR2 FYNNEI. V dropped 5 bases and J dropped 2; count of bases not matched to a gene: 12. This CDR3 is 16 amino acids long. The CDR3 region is CASSPHKGGGPYEQYF. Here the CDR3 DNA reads TGTGCCAGCAGTCCTCACAAAGGGGGCGGACCCTACGAGCAGTACTTC.

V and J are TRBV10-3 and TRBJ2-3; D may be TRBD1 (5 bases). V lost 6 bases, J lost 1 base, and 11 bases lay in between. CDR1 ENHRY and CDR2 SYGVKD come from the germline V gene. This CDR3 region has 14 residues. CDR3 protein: CAIRAPGRTDTQYF. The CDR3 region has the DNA TGTGCCATCAGAGCCCCAGGGCGCACAGATACGCAGTATTTT.

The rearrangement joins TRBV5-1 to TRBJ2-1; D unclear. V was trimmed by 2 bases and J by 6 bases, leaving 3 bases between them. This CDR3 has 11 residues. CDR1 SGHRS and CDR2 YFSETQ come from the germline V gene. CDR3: CASSFRNEQFF. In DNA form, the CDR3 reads TGCGCCAGCAGCTTCCGCAATGAGCAGTTCTTC.

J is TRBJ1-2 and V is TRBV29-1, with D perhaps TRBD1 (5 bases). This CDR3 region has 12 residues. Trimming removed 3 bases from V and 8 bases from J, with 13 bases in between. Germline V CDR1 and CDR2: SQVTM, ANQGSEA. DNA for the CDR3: TGCAGCGTTGACAGGGACCACCGCGGCTACACCTTC. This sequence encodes CSVDRDHRGYTF. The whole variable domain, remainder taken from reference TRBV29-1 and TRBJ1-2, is SAVISQKPSRDICQRGTSLTIQCQVDSQVTMMFWYRQQPGQSLTLIATANQGSEATYESGFVIDKFPISRPNLTFSTLTVSNMSPEDSSIYLCSVDRDHRGYTFGSGTRLTVV.

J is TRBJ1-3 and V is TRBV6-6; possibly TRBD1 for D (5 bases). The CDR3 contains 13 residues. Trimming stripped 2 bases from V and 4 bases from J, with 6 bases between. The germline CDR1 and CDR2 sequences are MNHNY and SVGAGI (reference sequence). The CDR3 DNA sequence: TGTGCCAGCAGTTACCGGACAGGAAACACCATATATTTT. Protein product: CASSYRTGNTIYF.

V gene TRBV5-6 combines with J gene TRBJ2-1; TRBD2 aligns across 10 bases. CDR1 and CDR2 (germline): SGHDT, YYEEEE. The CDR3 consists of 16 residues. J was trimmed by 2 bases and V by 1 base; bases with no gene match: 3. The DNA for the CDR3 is TGTGCCAGCAGCTTGTGGCTAGCGGGGGCCTACAATGAGCAGTTCTTC. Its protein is CASSLWLAGAYNEQFF.

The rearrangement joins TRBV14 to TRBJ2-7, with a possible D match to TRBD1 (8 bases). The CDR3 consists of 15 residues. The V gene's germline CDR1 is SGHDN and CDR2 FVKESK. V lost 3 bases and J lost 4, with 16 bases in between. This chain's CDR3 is CASSHLYRGGYEQYF. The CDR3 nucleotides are TGTGCCAGCAGCCATTTATACAGGGGGGGATACGAGCAGTACTTC.

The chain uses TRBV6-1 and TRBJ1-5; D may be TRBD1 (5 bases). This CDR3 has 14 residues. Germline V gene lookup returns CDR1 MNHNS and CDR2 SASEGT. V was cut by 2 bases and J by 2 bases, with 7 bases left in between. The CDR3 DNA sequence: TGTGCCAGCAGTGAATCAGGGCGCAATCAGCCCCAGCATTTT. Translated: CASSESGRNQPQHF.

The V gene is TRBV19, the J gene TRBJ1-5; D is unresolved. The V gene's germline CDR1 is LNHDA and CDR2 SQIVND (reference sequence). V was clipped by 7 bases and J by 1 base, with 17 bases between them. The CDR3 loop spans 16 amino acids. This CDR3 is CASTPSRQVSNQPQHF. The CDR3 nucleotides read TGTGCCAGTACCCCCTCCCGGCAGGTAAGCAATCAGCCCCAGCATTTT.

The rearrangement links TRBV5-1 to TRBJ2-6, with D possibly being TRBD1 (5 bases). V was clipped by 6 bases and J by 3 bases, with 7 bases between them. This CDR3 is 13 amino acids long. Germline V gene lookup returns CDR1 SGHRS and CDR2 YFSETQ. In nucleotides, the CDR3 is TGCGCCAGCACCCAGGGTGGGGCCAACGTCCTGACTTTC. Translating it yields CASTQGGANVLTF.

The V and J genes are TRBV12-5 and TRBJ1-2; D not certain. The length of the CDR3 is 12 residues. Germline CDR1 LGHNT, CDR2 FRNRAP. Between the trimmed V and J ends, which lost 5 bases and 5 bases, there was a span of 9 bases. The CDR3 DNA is TGTGCTAGTGGTCCAACAGCGTATGGCTACACCTTC. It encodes CASGPTAYGYTF.

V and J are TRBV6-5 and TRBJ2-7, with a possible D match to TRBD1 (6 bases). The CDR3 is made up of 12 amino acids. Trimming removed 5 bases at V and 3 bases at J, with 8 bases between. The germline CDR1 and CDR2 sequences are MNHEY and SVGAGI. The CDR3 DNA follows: TGTGCCAGCAGTGCAGGGGACTACGAGCAGTACTTC. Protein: CASSAGDYEQYF.

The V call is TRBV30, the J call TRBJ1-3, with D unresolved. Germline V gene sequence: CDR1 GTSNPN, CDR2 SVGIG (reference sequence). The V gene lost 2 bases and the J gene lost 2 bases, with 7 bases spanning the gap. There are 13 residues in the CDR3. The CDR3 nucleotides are TGTGCCTGGAGTAAGCACGCTGGAAACACCATATATTTT. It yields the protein CAWSKHAGNTIYF. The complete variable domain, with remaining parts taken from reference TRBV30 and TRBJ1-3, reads SQTIHQWPATLVQPVGSPLSLECTVEGTSNPNLYWYRQAAGRGLQLLFYSVGIGQISSEVPQNLSASRPQDRQFILSSKKLLLSDSGFYLCAWSKHAGNTIYFGEGSWLTVV.

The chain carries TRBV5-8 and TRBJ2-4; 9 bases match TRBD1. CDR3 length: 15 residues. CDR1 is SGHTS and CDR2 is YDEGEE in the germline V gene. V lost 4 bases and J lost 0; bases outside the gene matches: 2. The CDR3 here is CASSRTGEAKNIQYF. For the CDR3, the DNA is TGTGCCAGCAGCCGGACAGGGGAAGCCAAAAACATTCAGTACTTC.

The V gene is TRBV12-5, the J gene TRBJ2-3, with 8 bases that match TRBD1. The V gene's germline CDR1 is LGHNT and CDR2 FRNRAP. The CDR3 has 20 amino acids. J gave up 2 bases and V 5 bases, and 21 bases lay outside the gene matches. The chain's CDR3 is CASGLQPGQVPIIPTDTQYF. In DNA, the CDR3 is TGTGCTAGTGGTCTACAGCCGGGACAGGTCCCAATAATCCCCACAGATACGCAGTATTTT.